The present TCR beta chain was sequenced within a study of breast tumors, draining lymph nodes, adjacent tissues. Study findings and constraints: Findings are consistent with lymph node origin and intratumoral expansion of most tumor T cells. Compared with lymph nodes, tumors were less diverse; compared with nontumor tissue, more.

This clonotype was counted at least ten times. The target antigen is unknown. Axillary draining lymph nodes of breast cancer patients supplied the node samples. In TCRdb, the multiplex PCR reads were re-called with MiXCR into one record per CDR3 protein. The table lists about 300,000 distinct CDR3 sequences, about 30% of them singletons. Trimming took 5 bases from V and 3 from J, leaving 16 bases between them. The CDR3 spans 15 residues. The germline CDR1 and CDR2 sequences are LGHNA and YSLEER. The genes are TRBV4-3 and TRBJ2-5; D tentatively fits TRBD1 or TRBD2 (5 bases each). The receptor was derived from a female donor with breast cancer. Some clones in this sample may be carry-over from other donors' samples. Sequencing was carried out using axillary lymph node tissue. The CDR3 spells CASSVGDQFKETQYF. CDR3 in DNA: TGCGCCAGCAGCGTGGGGGACCAATTCAAAGAGACCCAGTACTTC.